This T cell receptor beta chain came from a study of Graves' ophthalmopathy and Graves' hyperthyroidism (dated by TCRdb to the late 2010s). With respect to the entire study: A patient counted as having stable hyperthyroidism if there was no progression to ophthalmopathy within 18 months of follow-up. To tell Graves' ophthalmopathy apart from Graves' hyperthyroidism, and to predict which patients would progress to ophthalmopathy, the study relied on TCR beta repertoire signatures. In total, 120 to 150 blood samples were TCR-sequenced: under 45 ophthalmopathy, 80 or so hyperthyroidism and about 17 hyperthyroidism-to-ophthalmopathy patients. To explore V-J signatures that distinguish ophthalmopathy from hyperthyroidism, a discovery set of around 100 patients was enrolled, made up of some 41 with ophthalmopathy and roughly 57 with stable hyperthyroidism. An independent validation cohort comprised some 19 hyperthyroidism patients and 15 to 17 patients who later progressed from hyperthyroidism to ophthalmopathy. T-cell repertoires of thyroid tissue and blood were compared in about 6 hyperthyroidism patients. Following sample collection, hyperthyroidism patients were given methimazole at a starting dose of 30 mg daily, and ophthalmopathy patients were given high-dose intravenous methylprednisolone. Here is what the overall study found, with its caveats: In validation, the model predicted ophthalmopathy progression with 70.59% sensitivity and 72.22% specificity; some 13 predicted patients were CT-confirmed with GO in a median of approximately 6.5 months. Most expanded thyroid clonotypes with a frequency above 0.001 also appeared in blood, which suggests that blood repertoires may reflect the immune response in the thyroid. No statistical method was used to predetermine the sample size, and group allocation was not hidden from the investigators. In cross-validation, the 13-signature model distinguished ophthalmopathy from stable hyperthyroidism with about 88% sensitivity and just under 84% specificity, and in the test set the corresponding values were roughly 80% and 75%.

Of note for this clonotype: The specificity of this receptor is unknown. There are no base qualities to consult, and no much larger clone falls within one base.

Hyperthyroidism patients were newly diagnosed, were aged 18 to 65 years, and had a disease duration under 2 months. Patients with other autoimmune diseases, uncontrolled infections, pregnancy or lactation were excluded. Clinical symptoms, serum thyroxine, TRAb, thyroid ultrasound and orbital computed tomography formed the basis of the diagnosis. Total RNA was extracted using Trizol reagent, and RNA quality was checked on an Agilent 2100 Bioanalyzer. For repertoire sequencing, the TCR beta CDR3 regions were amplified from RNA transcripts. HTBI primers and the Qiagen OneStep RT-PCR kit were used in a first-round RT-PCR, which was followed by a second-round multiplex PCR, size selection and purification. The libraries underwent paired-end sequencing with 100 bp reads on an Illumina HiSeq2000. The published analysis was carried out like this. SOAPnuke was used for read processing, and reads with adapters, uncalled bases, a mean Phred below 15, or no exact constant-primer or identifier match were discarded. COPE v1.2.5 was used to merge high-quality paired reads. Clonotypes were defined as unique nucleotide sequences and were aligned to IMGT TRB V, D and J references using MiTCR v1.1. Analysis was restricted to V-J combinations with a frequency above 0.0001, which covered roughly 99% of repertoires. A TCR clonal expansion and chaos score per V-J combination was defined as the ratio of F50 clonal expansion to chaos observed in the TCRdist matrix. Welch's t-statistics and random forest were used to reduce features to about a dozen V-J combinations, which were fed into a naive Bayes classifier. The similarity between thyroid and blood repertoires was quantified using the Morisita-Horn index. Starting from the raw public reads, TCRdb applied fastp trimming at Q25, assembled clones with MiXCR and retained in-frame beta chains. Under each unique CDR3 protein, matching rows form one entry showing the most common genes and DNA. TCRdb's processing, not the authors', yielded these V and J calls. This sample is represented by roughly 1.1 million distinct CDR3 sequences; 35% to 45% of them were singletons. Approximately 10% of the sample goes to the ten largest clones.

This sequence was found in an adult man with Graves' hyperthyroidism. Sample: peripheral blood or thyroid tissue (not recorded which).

The nucleotide sequence reads as follows: TGCAGCGCAGGACTAGCGGGGGGCGCCTACGAGCAGTACTTC. It specifies CSAGLAGGAYEQYF. The chain is encoded by TRBV29-1 joined to TRBJ2-7, and 14 junctional nucleotides match TRBD2. CDR1 and CDR2 are drawn from the germline V gene: SQVTM, ANQGSEA. The CDR3 measures 14 amino acids from cysteine to phenylalanine. CDR3 DNA only is kept here, 42 bases in frame from base 1. Trimmed from V: 7 bases; trimmed from J: 2 bases; junction bases lacking a gene match: 4.